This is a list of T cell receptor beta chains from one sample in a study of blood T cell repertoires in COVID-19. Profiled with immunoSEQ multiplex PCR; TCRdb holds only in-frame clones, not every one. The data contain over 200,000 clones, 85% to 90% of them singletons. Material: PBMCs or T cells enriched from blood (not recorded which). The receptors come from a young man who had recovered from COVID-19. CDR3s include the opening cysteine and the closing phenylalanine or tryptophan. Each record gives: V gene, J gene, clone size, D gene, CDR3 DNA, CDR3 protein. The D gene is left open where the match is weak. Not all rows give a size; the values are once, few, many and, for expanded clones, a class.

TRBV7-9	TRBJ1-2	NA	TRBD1	TGTGCCAGCAGCTCAAATACAGGGGACTATGGCTACACCTTC	CASSSNTGDYGYTF
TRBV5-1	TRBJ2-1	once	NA	TGCGCCAGCAGCTTGGAACGATTACAATCGCACAATGAGCAGTTCTTC	CASSLERLQSHNEQFF
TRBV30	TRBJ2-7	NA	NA	TGTGCCTGGAGTGTGTCAGGAATCCCCTACGAGCAGTACTTC	CAWSVSGIPYEQYF
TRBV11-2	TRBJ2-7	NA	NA	TGTGCCAGCAGTCGGACAGCCTACGAGCAGTACTTC	CASSRTAYEQYF
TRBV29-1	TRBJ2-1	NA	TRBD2	TGCAGCGTTGAGGAGCGGGAGGGCCGAGATGAGCAGTTCTTC	CSVEEREGRDEQFF
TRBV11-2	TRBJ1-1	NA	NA	TGTGCCAGCAGCTTCACAGTCACTGAAGCTTTCTTT	CASSFTVTEAFF
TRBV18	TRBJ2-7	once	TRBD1	TGTGCCAGCTCACCTACAGGACAGGGCTCCTACGAGCAGTACTTC	CASSPTGQGSYEQYF
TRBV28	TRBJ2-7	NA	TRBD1	TGTGCCAGCAGCCGTACGCCCGGGACAGGTTCTCCCGAGCAGTACTTC	CASSRTPGTGSPEQYF
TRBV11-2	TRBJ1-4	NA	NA	TGTGCCAGCAGCCTCACCCCCAGGGCAACTAATGAAAAACTGTTTTTT	CASSLTPRATNEKLFF
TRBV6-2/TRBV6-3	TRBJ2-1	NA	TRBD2	TGTGCCAGCAGTCTAGCGGGGTACTACAATGAGCAGTTCTTC	CASSLAGYYNEQFF
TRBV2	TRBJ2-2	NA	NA	TGTGCCAGCAATGAGGGGCACCCCGGGTCCGGGGAGCTGTTTTTT	CASNEGHPGSGELFF
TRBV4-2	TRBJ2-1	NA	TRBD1	TGTGCCAGCAGCCAAGGGCTAGAAGGACAGGGGGTAGGTGAGCAGTTCTTC	CASSQGLEGQGVGEQFF
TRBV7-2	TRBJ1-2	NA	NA	TGTGCCAGCAGCTTAGCGCGAAACTATGGCTACACCTTC	CASSLARNYGYTF
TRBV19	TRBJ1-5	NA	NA	TGTGCCAGTAGTATATCCAGGGTATTCAATCAGCCCCAGCATTTT	CASSISRVFNQPQHF
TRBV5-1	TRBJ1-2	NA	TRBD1	TGCGCCAGCAGCTTGGGGTGGCCAACAGGGGGAGGAGGTACAAGCTACACCTTC	CASSLGWPTGGGGTSYTF
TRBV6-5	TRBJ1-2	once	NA	TGTGCCAGCAGTTACTCCCGGGGAGAGGGCTACACCTTC	CASSYSRGEGYTF
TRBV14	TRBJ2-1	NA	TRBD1	TGTGCCAGCAGCCAACCCGGGACAGGATACAATGAGCAGTTCTTC	CASSQPGTGYNEQFF
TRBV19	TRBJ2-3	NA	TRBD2	TGTGCCAGTCGAAAGGGACTAGCGGGGAACTTGGCAGATACGCAGTATTTT	CASRKGLAGNLADTQYF
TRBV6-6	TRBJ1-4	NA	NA	TGTGCCAGCAGTTACCTCAACTCAGGGGAGGGAAAACTGTTTTTT	CASSYLNSGEGKLFF
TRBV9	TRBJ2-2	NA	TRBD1	TGTGCCAGCAGCGACCGGGACAGGGAGGCCGGGGAGCTGTTTTTT	CASSDRDREAGELFF
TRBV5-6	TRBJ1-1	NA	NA	TGTGCCAGCAACCCTTGGGGACACCAAGTGAACACTGAAGCTTTCTTT	CASNPWGHQVNTEAFF
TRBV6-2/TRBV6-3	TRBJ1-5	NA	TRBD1	TGTGCCAGCAGCGCTAACAGGGGGGGAAATCAGCCCCAGCATTTT	CASSANRGGNQPQHF
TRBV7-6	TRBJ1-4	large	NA	TGTGCCAGCAGCTTAGAGGCAGGGTTATTCGAAAAACTGTTTTTT	CASSLEAGLFEKLFF
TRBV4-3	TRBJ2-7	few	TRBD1	TGCGCCAGCAGCCGTACCGGGACAGGGGCCTACGAGCAGTACTTC	CASSRTGTGAYEQYF
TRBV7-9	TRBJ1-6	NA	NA	TGTGCCAGCAGCTTAGGCGGCGCGCCCCTCCACTTT	CASSLGGAPLHF
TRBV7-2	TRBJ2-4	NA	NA	TGTGCCAGCAGCTTATCGCCTACAACTAGGTACACCAAAAACATTCAGTACTTC	CASSLSPTTRYTKNIQYF
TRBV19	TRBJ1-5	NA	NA	TGTGCCAGTCCAGGGGTAGGAAGACAGCCCCAGCATTTT	CASPGVGRQPQHF
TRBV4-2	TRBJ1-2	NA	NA	TGTGCCAGCAGCCAAGCAGGACAGGGCTACACCTTC	CASSQAGQGYTF
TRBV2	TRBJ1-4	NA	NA	TGTGCCAGCAGTGAATTGCCAGGGCCACCTAACGAAAAACTGTTTTTT	CASSELPGPPNEKLFF
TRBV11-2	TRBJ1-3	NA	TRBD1	TGTGCCAGCAGTCCCGACAGGGCAGGAAACACCATATATTTT	CASSPDRAGNTIYF
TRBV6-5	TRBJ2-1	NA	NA	TGTGCCAGCAGTTACTCGGGACTCCCCAATGAGCAGTTCTTC	CASSYSGLPNEQFF
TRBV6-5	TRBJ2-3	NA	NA	TGTGCCAGCAGTTACGGGAGGGGGGGTGACACAGATACGCAGTATTTT	CASSYGRGGDTDTQYF
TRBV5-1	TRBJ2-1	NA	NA	TGCGCCAGCAGCTTGGGACAGAAATTTAACAATGAGCAGTTCTTC	CASSLGQKFNNEQFF
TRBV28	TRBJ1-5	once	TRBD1	TGTGCCAGCAGTCCTCCGGGACAGATCAATCAGCCCCAGCATTTT	CASSPPGQINQPQHF
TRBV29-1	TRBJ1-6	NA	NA	TGCAGCGTTCGGGTCGACTATAATTCACCCCTCCACTTT	CSVRVDYNSPLHF
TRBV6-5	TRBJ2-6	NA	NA	TGTGCCAGCACAGGGTCCTCTGGGGCCAACGTCCTGACTTTC	CASTGSSGANVLTF
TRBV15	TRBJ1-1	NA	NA	TGTGCCACCAGCAGAGAATACGCAGGGAACACTGAAGCTTTCTTT	CATSREYAGNTEAFF
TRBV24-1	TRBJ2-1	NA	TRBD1	TGTGCCACCAGTGATCCGGTCGGGACAGGCAATGAGCAGTTCTTC	CATSDPVGTGNEQFF
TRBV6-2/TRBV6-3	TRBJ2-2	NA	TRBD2	TGTGCCAGCAGTGCAGGACTAGCGGGAGTCTCCGGGGAGCTGTTTTTT	CASSAGLAGVSGELFF
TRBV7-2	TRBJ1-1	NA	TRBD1	TGTGCCAGCAGGTGGACAGGTAGGGGACCCACTGAAGCTTTCTTT	CASRWTGRGPTEAFF
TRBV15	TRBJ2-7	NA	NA	TGTGCCACCAGCACCGGACAGTTAAAAGGGGACGAGCAGTACTTC	CATSTGQLKGDEQYF
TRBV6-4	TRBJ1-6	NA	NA	TGTGCCAGCAGTGAGAGTCAGGCAGGGAATTCACCCCTCCACTTT	CASSESQAGNSPLHF
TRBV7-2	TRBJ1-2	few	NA	TGTGCCAGCAGCAAATTAACTTCCAGGGTTTACGGCTACACCTTC	CASSKLTSRVYGYTF
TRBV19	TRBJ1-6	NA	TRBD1	TGTGCCAGTAGTATAGATTACAGGGGACACCTCCACTTT	CASSIDYRGHLHF
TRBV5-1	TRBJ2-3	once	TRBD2	TGCGCCAGCAGCCCCGAGCGGGAATATGGCACAGATACGCAGTATTTT	CASSPEREYGTDTQYF
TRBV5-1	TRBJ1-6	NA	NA	TGCGCCAGCAGCTTGGATGGGGGGGCTAATTCACCCCTCCACTTT	CASSLDGGANSPLHF
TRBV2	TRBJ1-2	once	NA	TGTGCCAGCAGCGAGTTTCGTCTGGACACCTATACGTATGGCTACACCTTC	CASSEFRLDTYTYGYTF
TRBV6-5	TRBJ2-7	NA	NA	TGTGCCAGCAGTTACCCGGCGGGGAGGACCTACGAGCAGTACTTC	CASSYPAGRTYEQYF